Following are 5 T cell receptor beta chains from one sample sequenced in a study of control samples from healthy donors and cancer patients. Produced via immunoSEQ multiplex PCR; TCRdb's table is partial and in-frame only. The table has roughly 120,000 clones, about 94% seen once. The sequencing input was blood. The origin of the receptors is a man aged 25-45 years in good health.

The gene calls are TRBV7-8 and TRBJ2-1; D ambiguous. The germline V gene encodes CDR1 SGHVS and CDR2 FQNEAQ. V lost 10 bases, J lost 2 bases, and 12 bases lay in between. The CDR3 spans 13 residues. Written as DNA, the CDR3 is TGTGCCACCCTCCTGGGCCCCTACAATGAGCAGTTCTTC. Its translation is CATLLGPYNEQFF. The entire variable domain, with the rest obtained from reference TRBV7-8 and TRBJ2-1, is as follows: GAGVSQSPRYKVAKRGQDVALRCDPISGHVSLFWYQQALGQGPEFLTYFQNEAQLDKSGLPSDRFFAERPEGSVSTLKIQRTQQEDSAVYLCATLLGPYNEQFFGPGTRLTVL.

The rearrangement uses TRBV30 and TRBJ1-6; no clear D gene. This CDR3 has 17 amino acids. V was shortened by 0 bases and J by 10 bases, with 22 bases between the two germline ends. CDR1 is GTSNPN, CDR2 SVGIG, per germline (reference sequence). The CDR3 coding sequence is TGTGCCTGGAGTGTACCGCCCCCAAGAACGGTGGGATCACCCCTCCACTTT. Protein product: CAWSVPPPRTVGSPLHF. The whole variable domain, filled in from reference TRBV30 and TRBJ1-6, reads SQTIHQWPATLVQPVGSPLSLECTVEGTSNPNLYWYRQAAGRGLQLLFYSVGIGQISSEVPQNLSASRPQDRQFILSSKKLLLSDSGFYLCAWSVPPPRTVGSPLHFGNGTRLTVT.

This sequence joins TRBV7-9 and TRBJ1-1; D is possibly TRBD1 (5 bases). The CDR3 is 13 amino acids. Germline V gives CDR1 SEHNR, CDR2 FQNEAQ (reference sequence). The V gene lost 0 bases and the J gene lost 6 bases, with 8 bases spanning the gap. The CDR3 DNA sequence: TGTGCCAGCAGCTTAGCGTGGGGGGCTGAAGCTTTCTTT. Translated, it gives CASSLAWGAEAFF. Using reference TRBV7-9 and TRBJ1-1 for the parts outside the CDR3, the full variable domain is DTGVSQNPRHKITKRGQNVTFRCDPISEHNRLYWYRQTLGQGPEFLTYFQNEAQLEKSRLLSDRFSAERPKGSFSTLEIQRTEQGDSAMYLCASSLAWGAEAFFGQGTRLTVV.

As regards this clone: Other DNA sequences in this sample translate to the same CDR3. The chain uses TRBV5-1 and TRBJ1-4; D perhaps matches TRBD1 (6 bases). In germline, CDR1 is SGHRS, CDR2 YFSETQ. The CDR3 is made up of 14 amino acids. Trimming removed 2 bases from V and 5 bases from J, with 10 bases in between. The CDR3 spells CASSLGGNNEKLFF. CDR3 nucleotides: TGCGCCAGCAGCTTAGGGGGTAACAATGAAAAACTGTTTTTT. The full variable domain, its missing parts supplied by reference TRBV5-1 and TRBJ1-4, is KAGVTQTPRYLIKTRGQQVTLSCSPISGHRSVSWYQQTPGQGLQFLFEYFSETQRNKGNFPGRFSGRQFSNSRSEMNVSTLELGDSALYLCASSLGGNNEKLFFGSGTQLSVL.

J is TRBJ2-2 and V is TRBV12-3 or TRBV12-4; 7 bases are shared with TRBD2. J lost 6 bases, V lost 10 bases, and 8 bases had no gene match. The CDR3 has 13 amino acids. The CDR3 is CATTLGGAGELFF. CDR3 DNA: TGTGCCACCACTTTGGGAGGGGCCGGGGAGCTGTTTTTT.